The 22 T cell receptor beta chains below were found in one sample sequenced in a study of beta chain features in type 1 diabetes. Study-level points and caveats: Moderately but significantly shorter TCRB CDR3s were found in Type 1 diabetes patients in all four CD4+ subsets.

Antigens for these TCRs are unknown. Sequencing targeted expressed TCRB transcripts, as all isolated RNA had been reverse transcribed. Data came from immunoSEQ multiplex PCR; TCRdb stores just in-frame clones and leaves some out. The sample consists of almost 350,000 clones, around 8.5% of them appearing once. Specimen: central memory CD4+ T cells from blood. The receptors originated from a man aged 25-45 years with type 1 diabetes.

This clone was picked up a small number of times. This rearrangement joins TRBV28 to TRBJ2-5; 16 nucleotides align to TRBD2. The CDR3 length is 18 residues. Trimming cost V 5 bases and J 5 bases; bases outside gene matches: 11. Germline lookup yields CDR1 MDHEN and CDR2 SYDVKM. In DNA, the CDR3 is TGTGCCAGCAGTCTCATTGGGACTAGCGGGGGGGCACGTGAGACCCAGTACTTC. Its protein is CASSLIGTSGGARETQYF.

The chain links TRBV7-2 to TRBJ2-3, with D uncertain. CDR1 and CDR2 from the germline V gene are SGHTA and FQGNSA. The CDR3 loop spans 16 amino acids. Trimming pared 0 bases from V and 5 bases from J, leaving 15 bases between. The CDR3 DNA sequence: TGTGCCAGCAGCTTAGCGAGGAGCGTCGTGGAAGATACGCAGTATTTT. Amino acids: CASSLARSVVEDTQYF. Complete variable domain (other parts from reference TRBV7-2 and TRBJ2-3): GAGVSQSPSNKVTEKGKDVELRCDPISGHTALYWYRQSLGQGLEFLIYFQGNSAPDKSGLPSDRFSAERTGGSVSTLTIQRTQQEDSAVYLCASSLARSVVEDTQYFGPGTRLTVL.

This clone was seen more than once but under ten times. The V gene is TRBV10-3, the J gene TRBJ2-1; 8 nucleotides agree with TRBD1. The germline V gene has CDR1 ENHRY and CDR2 SYGVKD. This CDR3 spans 13 amino acids. The V gene end was trimmed by 6 bases and the J gene end by 6 bases; junction bases not matched to a gene: 4. The CDR3 bases are TGTGCCATCAGCCCGACAGGGGCCAATGAGCAGTTCTTC. Encoded protein: CAISPTGANEQFF.

The chain uses TRBV6-5 and TRBJ2-1; maybe TRBD1 (5 bases). Trimming pared 5 bases from V and 5 bases from J, leaving 10 bases between. Germline V gene data show CDR1 as MNHEY and CDR2 as SVGAGI. The CDR3 extends over 13 amino acids. The CDR3 region is CASSHPRDNEQFF. Written as DNA, the CDR3 is TGTGCCAGCAGTCACCCCAGGGACAATGAGCAGTTCTTC.

The genes are TRBV6-6 and TRBJ1-5; no firm D call. V gave up 4 bases and J gave up 8 bases, with 12 bases separating them. This CDR3 is 13 amino acids long. From germline, CDR1 is MNHNY and CDR2 SVGAGI (reference sequence). The chain's CDR3 is CASSFSSLEPQHF. DNA of the CDR3: TGTGCCAGCAGTTTCTCGTCATTGGAGCCCCAGCATTTT.

This chain links TRBV28 with TRBJ1-4; no clear D. Deletions cut 2 bases from V and 4 bases from J, with 8 bases between. The V gene's germline CDR1 is MDHEN and CDR2 SYDVKM. This CDR3 contains 14 residues. CDR3 protein: CASSLGEYNEKLFF. The CDR3 coding sequence is TGTGCCAGCAGTTTAGGAGAGTATAATGAAAAACTGTTTTTT.

This clone was counted only a few times. The genes are TRBV2 and TRBJ2-3; weak D call: TRBD2 (6 bases). Trimming pared 7 bases from V and 6 bases from J, leaving 14 bases between. CDR3 length: 13 amino acids. Germline loops: CDR1 SNHLY, CDR2 FYNNEI. The DNA of the CDR3 is TGTGCCAGCACAGGCAGCAGCGGGGATACGCAGTATTTT. Its translation: CASTGSSGDTQYF.

This clone was counted only a few times. This chain connects TRBV6-5 to TRBJ1-5; D call uncertain. The CDR3 totals 14 residues. Germline V CDR1 and CDR2: MNHEY, SVGAGI. Trimming stripped 0 bases from V and 0 bases from J, with 3 bases between. The CDR3 DNA sequence: TGTGCCAGCAGTTACTCAGCTAGCAATCAGCCCCAGCATTTT. Translated, it gives CASSYSASNQPQHF.

The chain employs TRBV9 and TRBJ1-6; D is unresolved. The CDR3 extends over 14 amino acids. From germline, CDR1 is SGDLS and CDR2 YYNGEE. Trimming left V 7 bases short and J 5 bases short, with 13 bases between. CDR3 residues: CASPPVRNNSPLHF. The CDR3, as DNA: TGTGCCAGCCCGCCGGTTCGGAATAATTCACCCCTCCACTTT.

This clone was seen a few times. Other DNA sequences from this sample encode an identical CDR3 as well. V gene TRBV7-2 combines with J gene TRBJ1-3, with D unresolved. Germline V gene sequence: CDR1 SGHTA, CDR2 FQGNSA. The CDR3 runs 15 residues. Trimming stripped 1 base from V and 0 bases from J, with 7 bases between. The CDR3 reads CASSLGPDSGNTIYF. In DNA form, the CDR3 reads TGTGCCAGCAGCTTAGGGCCTGACTCTGGAAACACCATATATTTT.

The chain is built from TRBV18 and TRBJ1-1; 12 bases line up with TRBD1. V shed 4 bases, J shed 6 bases, and the junction held 6 bases outside the gene matches. The CDR3 consists of 15 residues. Germline assignment: CDR1 KGHSH and CDR2 LQKENI. The CDR3 loop is CASSQLGQGASEAFF. CDR3 in DNA: TGTGCCAGCTCACAATTGGGACAGGGGGCCTCTGAAGCTTTCTTT.

The chain joins TRBV28 to TRBJ2-5; 10 positions agree with TRBD2. The CDR3 has 13 residues. CDR1 is MDHEN, CDR2 SYDVKM, per germline. Losses at the gene ends were 8 bases for V and 4 bases for J; bases not matched to a gene: 4. The CDR3 coding sequence is TGTGCCAGCCGAGTAGCGGGAGGAGAGACCCAGTACTTC. Its protein product is CASRVAGGETQYF.

This clone was counted only a few times. The V and J genes are TRBV5-6 and TRBJ1-1; 8 bases match TRBD1. This CDR3 spans 19 amino acids. V dropped 1 base and J dropped 2; count of bases not matched to a gene: 16. Germline CDR1 and CDR2: SGHDT and YYEEEE. CDR3 coding DNA: TGTGCCAGCAGCTTGAAGATGGACAGGGCCCTGGGGTTAAACACTGAAGCTTTCTTT. Translation gives CASSLKMDRALGLNTEAFF.

This clone was counted between two and nine times. The gene calls are TRBV6-6 and TRBJ1-1; maybe TRBD1 (6 bases). The CDR3 contains 14 residues. Germline lookup yields CDR1 MNHNY and CDR2 SVGAGI (reference sequence). Trimming stripped 5 bases from V and 1 base from J, with 11 bases between. The CDR3 is CASSRQETNTEAFF. The CDR3 DNA follows: TGTGCCAGCAGTCGACAGGAGACGAACACTGAAGCTTTCTTT.

This clone was detected only a few times. The chain recombines TRBV4-3 with TRBJ2-3, with a weak D call TRBD2 (6 bases). Germline CDR1 and CDR2: LGHNA and YSLEER. The CDR3 covers 15 residues. V shed 1 base and J shed 5 bases, with 13 bases lying between them. CDR3 region: CASSQGPAEGDTQYF. In nucleotides, the CDR3 is TGCGCCAGCAGCCAAGGGCCGGCGGAGGGAGATACGCAGTATTTT.

V is TRBV11-2 and J is TRBJ2-7, with D unresolved. The CDR3 is made up of 14 amino acids. V dropped 5 bases and J dropped 0 bases, with 11 bases sitting between them. Germline CDR1 is SGHAT and CDR2 is FQNNGV. CDR3 in DNA: TGTGCCAGCAGCCTGGACGGAATCTCCTACGAGCAGTACTTC. Translation: CASSLDGISYEQYF.

The CDR3 spells CASRVDGTGELFF. CDR3 nucleotides: TGTGCCAGCAGGGTTGACGGCACCGGGGAGCTGTTTTTT. The chain couples TRBV6-5 to TRBJ2-2; no firm D call. V lost 6 bases, J lost 4 bases, and 9 bases lay in between. The CDR3 is 13 residues long. Germline CDR1 is MNHEY and CDR2 is SVGAGI.

Worth noting for this clone: This sample also contains other DNA sequences that code for the same CDR3. The chain couples TRBV4-3 to TRBJ2-7; D is unresolved. The germline V and J ends were trimmed by 0 bases and 5 bases, with 5 bases remaining between them. Germline loops: CDR1 LGHNA, CDR2 YSLEER. The CDR3 sequence is 12 residues long. In DNA, the CDR3 is TGCGCCAGCAGCCAAGAAGGTCACGAGCAGTACTTC. Its protein is CASSQEGHEQYF.

This clone came up many times. The chain has TRBV14 and TRBJ1-1; 7 bases are shared with TRBD1. CDR1 is SGHDN and CDR2 is FVKESK in the germline V gene. This CDR3 spans 12 amino acids. V shed 4 bases, J shed 10 bases, and the junction held 6 bases outside the gene matches. This CDR3 reads CASSRRQGAAFF. CDR3 DNA sequence: TGTGCCAGCAGCCGAAGACAGGGTGCAGCTTTCTTT.

The CDR3 bases are TGTGCCAGCAGCTTGTATAGCGGGCCCCAAAGGGAGTACTTC. Its protein is CASSLYSGPQREYF. V and J are TRBV5-6 and TRBJ2-7; 7 nucleotides agree with TRBD2. V dropped 1 base and J dropped 11; count of bases not matched to a gene: 12. This CDR3 has 14 amino acids. Germline CDR1 is SGHDT and CDR2 is YYEEEE.

This rearrangement joins TRBV5-1 to TRBJ1-1; possible D gene TRBD1, 6 bases. The CDR3 spans 16 residues. V dropped 4 bases and J dropped 1 base, with 17 bases sitting between them. Per the germline V gene, CDR1 is SGHRS and CDR2 is YFSETQ. CDR3 nucleotide sequence: TGCGCCAGCAGCGAAGCCTCAGGGGTCCCGAACACTGAAGCTTTCTTT. Protein: CASSEASGVPNTEAFF. Based on the CDR3 plus reference TRBV5-1 and TRBJ1-1, the full variable domain is KAGVTQTPRYLIKTRGQQVTLSCSPISGHRSVSWYQQTPGQGLQFLFEYFSETQRNKGNFPGRFSGRQFSNSRSEMNVSTLELGDSALYLCASSEASGVPNTEAFFGQGTRLTVV.

This clone was seen ten or more times. In the same sample, other DNA sequences code for this CDR3. The chain has TRBV4-3 and TRBJ2-1; D is undetermined. The V end lost 0 bases, the J end lost 4 bases, and 10 bases lay between the germline ends. The CDR3 length is 15 residues. Germline V lookup: CDR1 LGHNA, CDR2 YSLEER. The CDR3 loop is CASSQDALGYNEQFF. Written as DNA, the CDR3 is TGCGCCAGCAGCCAAGACGCCCTAGGGTACAATGAGCAGTTCTTC.